A single sample is the source of the 26 T cell receptor beta chains below, sequenced in a study of cytomegalovirus exposure and HLA in healthy donors. A multiplex PCR was run with 60 Vbeta primers and 13 Jbeta primers. Clones were read by immunoSEQ multiplex PCR, and TCRdb kept only the in-frame ones, dropping some. The sample contains about 190,000 clones, under 80% of which appear only once. Sequencing input: PBMCs. These TCRs come from a man aged 25-45 years in good health and CMV-seropositive.

This clone was detected a few times. This chain joins TRBV19 and TRBJ2-2; TRBD2 agrees at 7 bases. Germline trimming cut 5 bases from V and 12 bases from J; bases unmatched to any gene: 6. CDR3 size: 12 residues. The V gene's germline CDR1 is LNHDA and CDR2 SQIVND (reference sequence). The chain's CDR3 is CASSETSPQLFF. In DNA form, the CDR3 reads TGTGCCAGTAGTGAGACTAGCCCGCAGCTGTTTTTT.

There are a few counts of this clone. The chain has TRBV19 and TRBJ2-7, with 8 bases matching TRBD1. The CDR3 contains 15 residues. Germline trimming cut 4 bases from V and 6 bases from J; bases unmatched to any gene: 11. CDR1 and CDR2 from the germline V gene are LNHDA and SQIVND (reference sequence). This CDR3 is CASSTPGRGRGEQYF. CDR3 coding DNA: TGTGCCAGTAGTACCCCGGGCAGGGGGCGCGGCGAGCAGTACTTC.

In its sample, this clone was seen once. The chain couples TRBV5-6 to TRBJ2-1; D is possibly TRBD1 (5 bases). V lost 0 bases and J 3 bases, leaving 7 bases between the germline ends. The germline V gene has CDR1 SGHDT and CDR2 YYEEEE. The CDR3 contains 14 residues. This chain's CDR3 is CASSLGTGYNEQFF. CDR3 coding DNA: TGTGCCAGCAGCTTGGGAACAGGCTACAATGAGCAGTTCTTC.

V and J are TRBV7-2 and TRBJ2-1, with D tentatively TRBD2 (6 bases). Trimming shortened V by 0 bases and J by 8 bases, and 17 bases separated the two germline ends. Per germline, CDR1 SGHTA and CDR2 FQGNSA. CDR3 length equals 16 residues. This CDR3 is CASSLAPRGRADEQFF. The CDR3, as DNA: TGTGCCAGCAGCTTAGCCCCCCGGGGGAGAGCCGATGAGCAGTTCTTC. The full variable domain, with the rest looked up from reference TRBV7-2 and TRBJ2-1, is GAGVSQSPSNKVTEKGKDVELRCDPISGHTALYWYRQSLGQGLEFLIYFQGNSAPDKSGLPSDRFSAERTGGSVSTLTIQRTQQEDSAVYLCASSLAPRGRADEQFFGPGTRLTVL.

The CDR3 DNA is TGTGCCAGCACCCTGGGGACTATTCTCGGGACCCAGTACTTC. Amino acid sequence: CASTLGTILGTQYF. The V gene is TRBV5-6, the J gene TRBJ2-5, with 7 bases that match TRBD2. The V gene's germline CDR1 is SGHDT and CDR2 YYEEEE. Trimming at V came to 6 bases and at J to 7 bases, leaving 12 bases not matched to a gene. The CDR3 runs to 14 residues.

The count of this clone is one. The chain has TRBV30 and TRBJ2-7; 12 nucleotides match TRBD2. This CDR3 has 14 residues. V lost 2 bases and J lost 4; bases outside the gene matches: 3. Germline V lookup: CDR1 GTSNPN, CDR2 SVGIG (reference sequence). For the CDR3, the DNA is TGTGCCTGGAGTTCTACTAGCGGGGGGTACGAGCAGTACTTC. Translated: CAWSSTSGGYEQYF.

J is TRBJ2-2 and V is TRBV10-2, with D tentatively TRBD2 (7 bases). The germline CDR1 and CDR2 sequences are WSHSY and SAAADI. The CDR3 covers 15 residues. Trimming took 9 bases from V and 3 from J, leaving 17 bases between them. The CDR3 nucleotides read TGCGCCAGAAGACGTGGGGGGGCCGACACCGGGGAGCTGTTTTTT. It translates to CARRRGGADTGELFF.

V and J are TRBV13 and TRBJ2-7, with 9 bases identical to TRBD1. V gave up 5 bases and J gave up 5 bases; unmatched junction bases: 10. The CDR3 extends over 15 amino acids. Germline CDR1 reads PRHDT; CDR2 reads FYEKMQ (reference sequence). The CDR3 DNA reads TGTGCCAGCAGCCTGCAGGGACAGGGCGTCCACGAGCAGTACTTC. It codes for CASSLQGQGVHEQYF.

CDR3: CASSQDLGGRAGFGTDTQYF. The CDR3 nucleotides read TGTGCCAGCAGCCAAGATCTCGGCGGGAGGGCGGGTTTTGGCACAGATACGCAGTATTTT. The chain uses TRBV4-2 and TRBJ2-3; 9 nucleotides align to TRBD2. There are 20 residues in the CDR3. Trimming took 0 bases from V and 1 from J; bases not matched to a gene: 14. Germline-derived CDR1 and CDR2 are LGHNA and YNFKEQ.

This clone was picked up a small number of times. V usage is TRBV13 and J usage is TRBJ1-1, with D uncertain. V was pared by 5 bases and J by 0 bases, with 16 bases between. This CDR3 comprises 16 residues. The germline V gene encodes CDR1 PRHDT and CDR2 FYEKMQ (reference sequence). The CDR3 reads CASSSQVLALNTEAFF. The CDR3 DNA is TGTGCCAGCAGCAGCCAGGTGCTGGCCCTGAACACTGAAGCTTTCTTT.

The gene calls are TRBV5-1 and TRBJ2-2; 9 nucleotides match TRBD1. Per germline, CDR1 SGHRS and CDR2 YFSETQ. The CDR3 covers 17 residues. Trimming took 2 bases from V and 7 from J; bases not matched to a gene: 12. CDR3 sequence (DNA): TGCGCCAGCAGCTTTCCCCCGACAGGGGGGGGAGACGGGGAGCTGTTTTTT. Its protein is CASSFPPTGGGDGELFF.

This clone occurred a few times. V and J are TRBV6-5 and TRBJ1-1; 10 bases align to TRBD1. Trimming cost V 2 bases and J 7 bases; bases outside gene matches: 7. This CDR3 has 15 residues. Germline assignment: CDR1 MNHEY and CDR2 SVGAGI. CDR3 residues: CASSYLTGGEDEAFF. CDR3 sequence (DNA): TGTGCCAGCAGTTACCTGACAGGGGGCGAGGATGAAGCTTTCTTT.

This chain connects TRBV28 to TRBJ1-2; 9 bases fit TRBD1. This CDR3 region has 16 residues. CDR1 is MDHEN and CDR2 is SYDVKM in the germline V gene. Trimming removed 11 bases from V and 3 bases from J; junction bases left unmatched: 16. CDR3 DNA sequence: TGTGCCGCCAACTCGGGGACAGGGAAGGGATACTATGGCTACACCTTC. This translates into CAANSGTGKGYYGYTF.

The CDR3 DNA follows: TGTGCCAGCCGTGGACAGGGTAATCAGCCCCAGCATTTT. This gives the protein CASRGQGNQPQHF. V usage is TRBV6-6 and J usage is TRBJ1-5; 8 nucleotides agree with TRBD1. CDR1 is MNHNY, CDR2 SVGAGI, per germline (reference sequence). V trimming: 8 bases; J trimming: 4 bases; junction bases outside the gene matches: 4. The CDR3 totals 13 residues.

The CDR3 sequence: CASSDGGTEGDTEAFF. The CDR3 DNA sequence: TGTGCCAGCAGTGATGGGGGGACCGAAGGGGACACTGAAGCTTTCTTT. The rearrangement uses TRBV2 and TRBJ1-1, with a tentative D call TRBD1 (5 bases). Trimming removed 3 bases from V and 3 bases from J, with 17 bases in between. The CDR3 has 16 amino acids. The germline CDR1 and CDR2 sequences are SNHLY and FYNNEI.

The chain is built from TRBV9 and TRBJ1-6; tentatively, D is TRBD1 (6 bases). V lost 3 bases and J lost 10, with 14 bases in between. The CDR3 is made up of 14 amino acids. Germline CDR1 is SGDLS and CDR2 is YYNGEE. The chain's CDR3 is CASSARDKRSPLHF. CDR3 bases: TGTGCCAGCAGCGCCCGGGACAAGCGGTCACCCCTCCACTTT.

The table lists this clone with a few counts. CDR3 amino acids: CASRLQGEKLFF. CDR3 DNA: TGTGCCAGCAGGCTACAGGGTGAAAAACTGTTTTTT. The chain combines TRBV7-9 with TRBJ1-4; D perhaps matches TRBD1 (6 bases). The CDR3 sequence is 12 residues long. V was shortened by 6 bases and J by 7 bases, with 9 bases between the two germline ends. Germline values: CDR1 SEHNR, CDR2 FQNEAQ (reference sequence).

Only a few counts were recorded for this clone. DNA of the CDR3: TGTGCCACCAGCAGTCCTCTTCCCGGGACTAGCGGGGACCTAGCCAAAAACATTCAGTACTTC. It encodes CATSSPLPGTSGDLAKNIQYF. The rearrangement joins TRBV15 to TRBJ2-4, with 13 bases aligning to TRBD2. This CDR3 region has 21 residues. Germline lookup yields CDR1 LNHNV and CDR2 YYDKDF (reference sequence). Germline trimming cut 3 bases from V and 0 bases from J; bases unmatched to any gene: 14. Full variable domain (outside the CDR3, taken from reference TRBV15 and TRBJ2-4): DAMVIQNPRYQVTQFGKPVTLSCSQTLNHNVMYWYQQKSSQAPKLLFHYYDKDFNNEADTPDNFQSRRPNTSFCFLDIRSPGLGDTAMYLCATSSPLPGTSGDLAKNIQYFGAGTRLSVL.

The V gene is TRBV6-5, the J gene TRBJ1-3, with a tentative D call TRBD1 (6 bases). The CDR3 loop spans 16 amino acids. Trimming took off 2 bases at V and 0 bases at J, with 11 bases between the two ends. Germline loops: CDR1 MNHEY, CDR2 SVGAGI. CDR3 sequence (DNA): TGTGCCAGCAGTTACGGTGCAGGGGACTCTGGAAACACCATATATTTT. Amino acid sequence: CASSYGAGDSGNTIYF.

The DNA for the CDR3 is TGTGCCTGGAGTAAGGACAGGGCGTCGCCCCAGCATTTT. Translating it yields CAWSKDRASPQHF. The chain carries TRBV30 and TRBJ1-5; 8 nucleotides align to TRBD1. Germline lookup yields CDR1 GTSNPN and CDR2 SVGIG (reference sequence). V was pared by 2 bases and J by 9 bases, with 6 bases of the junction left unmatched. The CDR3 loop spans 13 amino acids.

This clone was recorded once. The rearrangement links TRBV6-5 to TRBJ2-7, with D perhaps TRBD1 (5 bases). From germline, CDR1 is MNHEY and CDR2 SVGAGI. Trimming removed 6 bases from V and 3 bases from J, with 18 bases in between. CDR3 length: 15 amino acids. CDR3 nucleotide sequence: TGTGCCAGCAGAGCCCAGGGTAGTGGGGTCTACGAGCAGTACTTC. Encoded protein: CASRAQGSGVYEQYF.

This chain links TRBV7-2 with TRBJ1-5, with 9 nucleotides matching TRBD1. The germline gives CDR1 SGHTA, CDR2 FQGNSA. J lost 7 bases, V lost 5 bases, and 9 bases had no gene match. The CDR3 extends over 15 amino acids. In DNA form, the CDR3 reads TGTGCCAGCAGCCTCGGGACAGGGTTCCAACAGCCCCAGCATTTT. Protein sequence: CASSLGTGFQQPQHF.

The chain joins TRBV19 to TRBJ1-2; D unclear. V lost 1 base, J lost 1 base, and 7 bases lay in between. The CDR3 runs 14 residues. CDR1 and CDR2 from the germline V gene are LNHDA and SQIVND (reference sequence). In DNA form, the CDR3 reads TGTGCCAGTAGTATAGTGGGAGATAACTATGGCTACACCTTC. This sequence encodes CASSIVGDNYGYTF. The full variable domain, with the rest looked up from reference TRBV19 and TRBJ1-2, is DGGITQSPKYLFRKEGQNVTLSCEQNLNHDAMYWYRQDPGQGLRLIYYSQIVNDFQKGDIAEGYSVSREKKESFPLTVTSAQKNPTAFYLCASSIVGDNYGYTFGSGTRLTVV.

This chain uses TRBV20-1 with TRBJ1-2; 9 bases fit TRBD1. The CDR3 contains 10 residues. CDR1 is DFQATT and CDR2 is SNEGSKA in the germline V gene (reference sequence). V lost 5 bases and J lost 13; bases outside the gene matches: 5. The CDR3, as DNA: TGCAGTGCTCGAGGACAGGGGATCACCTTC. It yields the protein CSARGQGITF.

The chain combines TRBV6-6 with TRBJ2-7, with 8 bases aligning to TRBD2. The germline V gene has CDR1 MNHNY and CDR2 SVGAGI (reference sequence). J was trimmed by 2 bases and V by 6 bases; bases with no gene match: 6. CDR3 length equals 14 residues. The CDR3 region is CASRNGLAPYEQYF. CDR3 nucleotides: TGTGCCAGCAGAAACGGACTAGCCCCCTACGAGCAGTACTTC.

Here the CDR3 reads CASSPTSGVYNEQFF. The CDR3 nucleotides are TGTGCCAGCAGCCCGACTAGCGGAGTCTACAATGAGCAGTTCTTC. V usage is TRBV11-2 and J usage is TRBJ2-1, with 9 bases matching TRBD2. Looked up from germline, CDR1 is SGHAT and CDR2 is FQNNGV. The J segment lost 3 bases and the V segment lost 5 bases, leaving 5 bases of the junction unmatched. The CDR3 is 15 amino acids. Complete variable domain (other parts from reference TRBV11-2 and TRBJ2-1): EAGVAQSPRYKIIEKRQSVAFWCNPISGHATLYWYQQILGQGPKLLIQFQNNGVVDDSQLPKDRFSAERLKGVDSTLKIQPAKLEDSAVYLCASSPTSGVYNEQFFGPGTRLTVL.